This T cell receptor beta chain was identified in a study of cytomegalovirus exposure and HLA in healthy donors. The germline gives CDR1 GTSNPN, CDR2 SVGIG (reference sequence). The CDR3 contains 14 residues. The V and J ends lost 0 bases and 2 bases, in that order; junction bases with no gene match: 0. PCR amplification relied on 60 Vbeta primers (plus 13 Jbeta primers). Assay: immunoSEQ multiplex PCR; the TCRdb copy retains only in-frame clones and omits some. The sample totals about 110,000 clones; its top ten clones hold roughly 3.5%. The chain employs TRBV30 and TRBJ1-5; 8 bases are shared with TRBD1. Input material: PBMCs. The TCR sequence derives from a man between 18 and 29 years old in good health and CMV-seronegative. The CDR3 protein is CAWSVQGGNQPQHF. The CDR3 DNA sequence: TGTGCCTGGAGTGTACAGGGGGGCAATCAGCCCCAGCATTTT.